These 10 T cell receptor beta chains originate from one sample sequenced in a study of human T cells and chemical hapten exposure. Time point described: patch test 3, about 24 weeks after DPC sensitization. Treatment specified: therapeutic diphenylcyclopropenone sensitization with weekly scalp DPC. TCRdb reanalysed the RACE reads using MiXCR and keeps one entry per CDR3 protein. Of about 110,000 distinct CDR3 sequences detected, 34% appear once; the ten largest clones hold roughly 3%. The source was whole blood, collected in connection with sensitization to the hapten diphenylcyclopropenone (DPC). Receptor source: a man aged 35 to 55 with alopecia areata. Some clones in this sample may be carry-over from other donors' samples.

The CDR3 sequence: CASSRLGGREQYF. The CDR3 coding sequence is TGTGCCAGCAGCCGTCTGGGAGGTAGGGAGCAGTACTTC. The chain employs TRBV12-3 or TRBV12-4 and TRBJ2-7; possibly TRBD2 for D (6 bases). The V and J ends lost 6 bases and 7 bases respectively, with 16 bases between them. CDR3 size: 13 residues.

This clonotype was observed a few times. The chain carries TRBV6-2 or TRBV6-3 and TRBJ1-5; D gene uncertain. Germline CDR1 reads MNHEY; CDR2 reads SVGEGT. The CDR3 has 14 residues. Trimming left V 3 bases short and J 1 base short, with 7 bases between. The CDR3: CASSYVSSNQPQHF. CDR3 coding DNA: TGTGCCAGCAGTTATGTTTCGAGCAATCAGCCCCAGCATTTT.

This clonotype was seen ten or more times. This sequence joins TRBV24-1 and TRBJ2-3, with 7 bases identical to TRBD2. CDR1 and CDR2 from the germline V gene are KGHDR and SFDVKD. J gave up 3 bases and V 8 bases, and 10 bases lay outside the gene matches. The CDR3 is 15 amino acids. The DNA of the CDR3 is TGTGCCACCAACGCGGGAGAGGGTCAGACAGATACGCAGTATTTT. Its protein product is CATNAGEGQTDTQYF.

The V and J genes are TRBV29-1 and TRBJ2-3; 14 bases agree with TRBD2. The ends lost 5 bases at V and 4 bases at J; junction bases unmatched: 5. Per the germline V gene, CDR1 is SQVTM and CDR2 is ANQGSEA. The CDR3 covers 15 residues. CDR3 DNA sequence: TGCAGCGTTTTAAGACTAGCGGGAGGGGCAGATACGCAGTATTTT. It encodes CSVLRLAGGADTQYF.

This clonotype was observed a handful of times. This sequence joins TRBV6-5 and TRBJ2-5, with 13 positions matching TRBD2. The CDR3 is 17 residues long. The germline CDR1 and CDR2 sequences are MNHEY and SVGAGI. V shed 4 bases and J 0 bases; nucleotides not matched to a gene: 5. The CDR3 loop is CASSLGLAGQNQETQYF. Here the CDR3 DNA reads TGTGCCAGCAGTTTGGGACTAGCGGGGCAAAACCAAGAGACCCAGTACTTC.

This clonotype was counted a few times. The V gene is TRBV5-1, the J gene TRBJ2-5; a possible D gene is TRBD2 (5 bases). CDR1 and CDR2 from the germline V gene are SGHRS and YFSETQ. The CDR3 contains 14 residues. The germline V and J ends were trimmed by 1 base and 0 bases, with 7 bases remaining between them. DNA of the CDR3: TGCGCCAGCAGCTTGCAAGCGGACCAAGAGACCCAGTACTTC. This translates into CASSLQADQETQYF.

The chain recombines TRBV7-6 with TRBJ2-3; 8 nucleotides line up with TRBD1. Germline CDR1 reads SGHVS; CDR2 reads FNYEAQ. Unmatched junction bases numbered 3, after V lost 5 bases and J lost 2 bases. The CDR3 contains 14 residues. The CDR3 region is CASSRGQDTDTQYF. The CDR3 DNA reads as TGTGCCAGCAGCCGGGGACAGGACACAGATACGCAGTATTTT.

V and J are TRBV6-2 or TRBV6-3 and TRBJ1-1; D remains ambiguous. The CDR3 loop spans 13 amino acids. The V gene lost 4 bases and the J gene lost 8 bases, with 14 bases spanning the gap. Germline values: CDR1 MNHEY, CDR2 SVGEGT. The CDR3 is CASSSQRTEEAFF. CDR3 nucleotides: TGTGCCAGCAGTTCACAACGGACGGAGGAAGCTTTCTTT.

This clonotype turned up a few times. The rearrangement links TRBV6-5 to TRBJ2-3; D assignment may be TRBD1 or TRBD2 (6 bases each). Germline lookup yields CDR1 MNHEY and CDR2 SVGAGI. V lost 4 bases and J lost 2, with 16 bases in between. CDR3 length: 16 amino acids. The CDR3 DNA reads TGTGCCAGCAGTTCTCCGACAGGACTAAACACAGATACGCAGTATTTT. This sequence encodes CASSSPTGLNTDTQYF.

The J gene is TRBJ2-7, the V gene TRBV4-3; TRBD1 matches 8 bases. The CDR3 loop spans 17 amino acids. Germline-derived CDR1 and CDR2 are LGHNA and YSLEER. Trimming at V came to 0 bases and at J to 3 bases, leaving 10 bases not matched to a gene. In DNA, the CDR3 is TGCGCCAGCAGCCAAGAAGGGCCGGACAGGGCGATCTACGAGCAGTACGTC. Residues: CASSQEGPDRAIYEQYV.